This record concerns one TCR beta chain sequence. Donors were grouped by their self-reported clinical history. This specimen comes from a study of blood T cell repertoires in COVID-19. Original analysis: Reference gene primers were amplified, and this amplification served to estimate nucleated cell counts. The protocol was immunoSEQ multiplex PCR, while the TCRdb copy is restricted to in-frame clones and leaves out a portion. V and J calls and clone size are copied from that table; D and trimming were computed from the DNA. The data contain under 300,000 clones, approximately 85% of them singletons. With 2 bases clipped from V and 2 bases from J, the junction kept 1 base outside the gene matches. There are 15 residues in the CDR3. The germline V gene has CDR1 SGDLS and CDR2 YYNGEE.

Input material: PBMCs or T cells enriched from blood (not recorded which). The V and J genes are TRBV9 and TRBJ1-3; 10 bases map to TRBD1. The origin of this receptor is a woman aged 50 to 60 who had been exposed to COVID-19. The CDR3 bases are TGTGCCAGCAGCGTCGGACAGGGGGCTGGAAACACCATATATTTT. This encodes CASSVGQGAGNTIYF.